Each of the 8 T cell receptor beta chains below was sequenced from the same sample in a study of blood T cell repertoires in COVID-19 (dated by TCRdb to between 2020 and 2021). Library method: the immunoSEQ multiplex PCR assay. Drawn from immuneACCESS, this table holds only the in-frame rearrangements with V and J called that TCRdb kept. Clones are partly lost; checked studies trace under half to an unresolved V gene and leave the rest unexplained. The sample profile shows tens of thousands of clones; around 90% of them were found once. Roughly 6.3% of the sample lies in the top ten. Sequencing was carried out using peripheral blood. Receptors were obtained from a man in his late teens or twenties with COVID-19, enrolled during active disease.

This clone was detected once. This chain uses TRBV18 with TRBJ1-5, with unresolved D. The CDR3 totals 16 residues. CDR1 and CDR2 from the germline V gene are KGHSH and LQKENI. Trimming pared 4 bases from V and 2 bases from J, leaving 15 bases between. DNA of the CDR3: TGTGCCAGCTCACTAGCGGCTCGGGCTGGCAATCAGCCCCAGCATTTT. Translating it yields CASSLAARAGNQPQHF.

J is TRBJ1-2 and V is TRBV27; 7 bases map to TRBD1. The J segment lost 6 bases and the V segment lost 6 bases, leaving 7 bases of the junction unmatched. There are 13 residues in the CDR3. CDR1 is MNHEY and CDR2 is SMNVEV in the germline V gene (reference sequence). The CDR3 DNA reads TGTGCCAGCAGGTTCGACAGGGCCCATGGCTACACCTTC. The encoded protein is CASRFDRAHGYTF.

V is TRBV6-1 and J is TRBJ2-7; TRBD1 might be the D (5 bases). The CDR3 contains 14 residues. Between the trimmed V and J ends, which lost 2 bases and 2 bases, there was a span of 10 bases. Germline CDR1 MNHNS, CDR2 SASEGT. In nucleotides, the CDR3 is TGTGCCAGCAGTGAACCAGGGTCGCCCTACGAGCAGTACTTC. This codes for CASSEPGSPYEQYF.

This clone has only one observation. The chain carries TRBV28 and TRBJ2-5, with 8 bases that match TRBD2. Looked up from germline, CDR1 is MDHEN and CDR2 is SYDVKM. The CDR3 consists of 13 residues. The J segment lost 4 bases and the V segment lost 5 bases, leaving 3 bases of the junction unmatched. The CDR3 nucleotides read TGTGCCAGCAGTAGCGGGAGAAGAGAGACCCAGTACTTC. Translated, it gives CASSSGRRETQYF.

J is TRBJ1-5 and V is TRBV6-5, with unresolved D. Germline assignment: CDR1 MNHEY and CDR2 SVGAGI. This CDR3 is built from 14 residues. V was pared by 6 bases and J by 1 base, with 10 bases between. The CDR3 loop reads CASSVSGSNQPQHF. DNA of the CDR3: TGTGCCAGCAGCGTGTCGGGAAGCAATCAGCCCCAGCATTTT.

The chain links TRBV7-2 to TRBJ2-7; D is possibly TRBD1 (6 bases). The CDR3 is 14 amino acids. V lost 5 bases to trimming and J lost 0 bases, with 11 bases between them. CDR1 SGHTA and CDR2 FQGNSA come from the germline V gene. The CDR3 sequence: CASSVQGSSYEQYF. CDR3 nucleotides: TGTGCCAGCAGCGTACAGGGTAGCTCCTACGAGCAGTACTTC.

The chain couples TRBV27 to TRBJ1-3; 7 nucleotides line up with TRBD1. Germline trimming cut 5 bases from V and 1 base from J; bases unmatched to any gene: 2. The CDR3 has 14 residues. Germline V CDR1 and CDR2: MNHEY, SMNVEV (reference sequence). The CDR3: CASSHRGSGNTIYF. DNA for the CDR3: TGTGCCAGCAGTCACAGGGGATCTGGAAACACCATATATTTT.

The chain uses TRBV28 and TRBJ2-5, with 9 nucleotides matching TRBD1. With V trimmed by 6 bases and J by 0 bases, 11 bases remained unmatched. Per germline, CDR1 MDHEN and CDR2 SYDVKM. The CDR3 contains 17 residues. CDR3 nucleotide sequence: TGTGCCAGCAGCCAATCTCTGACAGGGGGGTACCAAGAGACCCAGTACTTC. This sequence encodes CASSQSLTGGYQETQYF.